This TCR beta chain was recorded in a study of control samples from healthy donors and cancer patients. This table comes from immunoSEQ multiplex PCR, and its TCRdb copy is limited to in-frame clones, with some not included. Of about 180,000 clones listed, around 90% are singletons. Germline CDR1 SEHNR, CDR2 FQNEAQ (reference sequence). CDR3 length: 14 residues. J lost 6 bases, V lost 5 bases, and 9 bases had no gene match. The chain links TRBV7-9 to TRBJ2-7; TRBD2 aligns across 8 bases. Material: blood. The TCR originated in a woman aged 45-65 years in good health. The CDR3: CASSPSGAGGEQYF. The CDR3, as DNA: TGTGCCAGCAGCCCCTCGGGTGCGGGGGGCGAGCAGTACTTC.